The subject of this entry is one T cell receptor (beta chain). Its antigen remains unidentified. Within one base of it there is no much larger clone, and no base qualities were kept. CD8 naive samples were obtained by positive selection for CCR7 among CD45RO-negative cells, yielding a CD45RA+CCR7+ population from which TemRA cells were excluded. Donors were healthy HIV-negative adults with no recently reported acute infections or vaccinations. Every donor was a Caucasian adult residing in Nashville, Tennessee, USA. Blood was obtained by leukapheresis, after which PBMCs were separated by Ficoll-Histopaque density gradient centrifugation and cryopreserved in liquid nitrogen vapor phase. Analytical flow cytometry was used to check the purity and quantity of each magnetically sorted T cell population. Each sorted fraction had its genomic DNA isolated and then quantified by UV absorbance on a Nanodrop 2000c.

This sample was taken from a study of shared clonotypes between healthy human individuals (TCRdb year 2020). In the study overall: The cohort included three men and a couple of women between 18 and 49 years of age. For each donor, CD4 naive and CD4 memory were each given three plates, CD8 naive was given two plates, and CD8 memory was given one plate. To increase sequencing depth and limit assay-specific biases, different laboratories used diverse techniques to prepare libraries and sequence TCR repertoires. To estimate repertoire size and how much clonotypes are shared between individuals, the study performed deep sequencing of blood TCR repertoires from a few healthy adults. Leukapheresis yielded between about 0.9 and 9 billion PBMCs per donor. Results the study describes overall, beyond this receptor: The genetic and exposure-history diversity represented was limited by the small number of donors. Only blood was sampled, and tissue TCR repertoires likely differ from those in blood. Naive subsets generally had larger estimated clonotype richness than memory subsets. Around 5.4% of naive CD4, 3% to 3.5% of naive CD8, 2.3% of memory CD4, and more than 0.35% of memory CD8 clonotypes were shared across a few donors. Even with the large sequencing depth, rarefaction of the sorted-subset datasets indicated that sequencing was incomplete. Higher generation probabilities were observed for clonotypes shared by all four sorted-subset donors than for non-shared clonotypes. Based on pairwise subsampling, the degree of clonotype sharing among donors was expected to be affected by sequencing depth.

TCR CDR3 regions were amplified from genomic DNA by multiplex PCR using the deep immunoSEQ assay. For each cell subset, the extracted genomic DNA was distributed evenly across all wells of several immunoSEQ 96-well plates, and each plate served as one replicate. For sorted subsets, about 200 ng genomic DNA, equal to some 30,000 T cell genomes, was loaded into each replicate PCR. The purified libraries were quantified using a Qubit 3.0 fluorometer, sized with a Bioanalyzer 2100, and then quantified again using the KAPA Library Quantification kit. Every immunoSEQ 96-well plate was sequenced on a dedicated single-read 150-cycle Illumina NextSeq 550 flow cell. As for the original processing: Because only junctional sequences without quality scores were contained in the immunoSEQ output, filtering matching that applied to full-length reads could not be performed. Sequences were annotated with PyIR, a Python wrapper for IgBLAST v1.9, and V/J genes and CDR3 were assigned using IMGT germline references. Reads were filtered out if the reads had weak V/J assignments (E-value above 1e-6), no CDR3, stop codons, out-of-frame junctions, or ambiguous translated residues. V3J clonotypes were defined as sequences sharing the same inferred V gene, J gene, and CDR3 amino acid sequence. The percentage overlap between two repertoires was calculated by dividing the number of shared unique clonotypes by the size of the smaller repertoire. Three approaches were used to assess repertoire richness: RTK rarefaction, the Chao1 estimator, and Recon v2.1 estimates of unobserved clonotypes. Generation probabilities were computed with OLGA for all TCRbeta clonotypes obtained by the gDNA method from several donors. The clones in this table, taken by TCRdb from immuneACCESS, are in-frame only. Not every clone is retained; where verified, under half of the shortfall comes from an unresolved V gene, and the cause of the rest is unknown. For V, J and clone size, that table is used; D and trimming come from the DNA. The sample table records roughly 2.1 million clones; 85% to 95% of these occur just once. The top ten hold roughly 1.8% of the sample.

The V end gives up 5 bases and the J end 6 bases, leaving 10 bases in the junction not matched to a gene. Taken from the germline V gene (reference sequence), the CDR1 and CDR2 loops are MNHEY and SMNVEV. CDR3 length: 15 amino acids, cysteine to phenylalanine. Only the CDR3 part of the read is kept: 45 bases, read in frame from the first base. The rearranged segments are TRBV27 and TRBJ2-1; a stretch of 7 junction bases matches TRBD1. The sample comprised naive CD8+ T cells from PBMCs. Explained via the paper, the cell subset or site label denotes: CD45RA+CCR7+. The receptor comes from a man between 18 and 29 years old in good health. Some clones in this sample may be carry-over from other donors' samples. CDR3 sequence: CASSGRDRAFNEQFF. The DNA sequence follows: TGTGCCAGCAGTGGCCGGGACAGAGCTTTCAATGAGCAGTTCTTC.